Listed here are 4 T cell receptor beta chains from one sample, sequenced in a study of T cell responses to AZD1222 COVID-19 vaccine. TCRdb's copy holds only in-frame clones and misses some; the assay was immunoSEQ multiplex PCR. The sample consists of over 120,000 clones, 90% to 95% of them appearing once. The material was peripheral blood, obtained after recovery from COVID-19. These receptors all come from an adult who had recovered from COVID-19.

The J gene is TRBJ2-2, the V gene TRBV5-1, with 13 nucleotides matching TRBD2. The CDR3 has 16 residues. Germline-derived CDR1 and CDR2 are SGHRS and YFSETQ. V was clipped by 2 bases and J by 5 bases; unmatched bases: 3. CDR3 DNA: TGCGCCAGCAGCTTACTAGCGGGAGGGGCGACCGGGGAGCTGTTTTTT. Its translation is CASSLLAGGATGELFF.

The CDR3 nucleotides are TGTGCCAGCAGCTTAGATCGGGGACTAGCCGTCAATGAGCAGTTCTTC. Translation gives CASSLDRGLAVNEQFF. The chain is built from TRBV7-9 and TRBJ2-1, with TRBD2 matching 9 bases. CDR3 length: 16 amino acids. J gave up 6 bases and V 1 base, and 7 bases lay outside the gene matches. CDR1 SEHNR and CDR2 FQNEAQ come from the germline V gene (reference sequence).

This clone was recorded a few times. The chain links TRBV28 to TRBJ1-5; no clear D. Trimming took 11 bases from V and 6 from J, leaving 14 bases between them. The CDR3 covers 12 residues. From germline, CDR1 is MDHEN and CDR2 SYDVKM. This CDR3 is CASLGGSQPQHF. CDR3 DNA sequence: TGTGCCTCCCTGGGTGGCAGTCAGCCCCAGCATTTT. The variable domain in full, with the rest retrieved from reference TRBV28 and TRBJ1-5, is DVKVTQSSRYLVKRTGEKVFLECVQDMDHENMFWYRQDPGLGLRLIYFSYDVKMKEKGDIPEGYSVSREKKERFSLILESASTNQTSMYLCASLGGSQPQHFGDGTRLSIL.

The chain employs TRBV27 and TRBJ1-1; 10 bases match TRBD1. J gave up 4 bases and V 10 bases, and 6 bases lay outside the gene matches. Germline values: CDR1 MNHEY, CDR2 SMNVEV (reference sequence). The CDR3 covers 13 residues. CDR3 DNA: TGTGCCACCCGACAGGGGGCGCGCACTGAAGCTTTCTTT. Translating it yields CATRQGARTEAFF.